The 9 T cell receptor beta chains presented below share a single source sample, sequenced in a study of blood T cell repertoires in COVID-19. Profiling relied on immunoSEQ multiplex PCR, and the TCRdb table lists in-frame clones only, not all of them. Among about 95,000 clones listed, about 93% were seen once. Sequencing was performed on peripheral blood. These receptors were collected from a woman in her forties or fifties in a cohort sampled during active COVID-19.

The V gene is TRBV5-1, the J gene TRBJ2-5; 7 bases are shared with TRBD1. CDR1 and CDR2 from the germline V gene are SGHRS and YFSETQ. The CDR3 extends over 14 amino acids. With 4 bases clipped from V and 5 bases from J, the junction kept 8 bases outside the gene matches. CDR3 region: CASSLTGSGETQYF. The DNA for the CDR3 is TGCGCCAGCAGCCTGACAGGGTCGGGCGAGACCCAGTACTTC.

This sequence joins TRBV2 and TRBJ2-5; no clear D gene. The CDR3 consists of 14 residues. CDR1 and CDR2 from the germline V gene are SNHLY and FYNNEI. Deletions cut 4 bases from V and 11 bases from J, with 20 bases between. CDR3 protein: CASSVDSRLTYQYF. The CDR3 region has the DNA TGTGCCAGCAGTGTGGATAGCCGCCTAACCTATCAGTACTTC.

This clone was recorded only once. This rearrangement joins TRBV30 to TRBJ1-5, with unresolved D. This CDR3 contains 13 residues. Trimming shortened V by 2 bases and J by 4 bases, and 9 bases separated the two germline ends. Germline V gene sequence: CDR1 GTSNPN, CDR2 SVGIG (reference sequence). The CDR3 nucleotides are TGTGCCTGGAGTCGGGTACGGAATCAGCCCCAGCATTTT. Residues: CAWSRVRNQPQHF.

The chain joins TRBV6-1 to TRBJ2-4; the D gene is possibly TRBD1 (5 bases). V gave up 3 bases and J gave up 8 bases, with 11 bases separating them. In germline, CDR1 is MNHNS, CDR2 SASEGT. The CDR3 totals 13 residues. In DNA, the CDR3 is TGTGCCAGCAGTGACAGGGCGGTCTACATTCAGTACTTC. Residues: CASSDRAVYIQYF.

The gene calls are TRBV5-6 and TRBJ1-6; no reliable D call. Trimming removed 4 bases at V and 7 bases at J, with 6 bases between. Germline CDR1 SGHDT, CDR2 YYEEEE. There are 12 residues in the CDR3. CDR3 protein: CASSPRNSPLHF. The CDR3 DNA reads as TGTGCCAGCAGCCCGAGGAATTCACCCCTCCACTTT.

The V and J genes are TRBV7-8 and TRBJ2-5; D may be TRBD2 (5 bases). The germline V gene has CDR1 SGHVS and CDR2 FQNEAQ. This CDR3 has 14 residues. With 5 bases removed from V and 2 bases from J, the gap between germline ends came to 12 bases. The CDR3 nucleotides read TGTGCCAGCAGCAACCTGGACTGGCAAGAGACCCAGTACTTC. It is translated as CASSNLDWQETQYF.

This sequence joins TRBV19 and TRBJ2-2; D remains unclear. This CDR3 comprises 13 residues. Germline V lookup: CDR1 LNHDA, CDR2 SQIVND (reference sequence). The germline V and J ends were trimmed by 5 bases and 5 bases, with 9 bases remaining between them. The CDR3 here is CASSPPGTGELFF. In nucleotides, the CDR3 is TGTGCCAGTAGTCCCCCAGGTACCGGGGAGCTGTTTTTT. Looking up the rest from reference TRBV19 and TRBJ2-2 gives the full variable domain: DGGITQSPKYLFRKEGQNVTLSCEQNLNHDAMYWYRQDPGQGLRLIYYSQIVNDFQKGDIAEGYSVSREKKESFPLTVTSAQKNPTAFYLCASSPPGTGELFFGEGSRLTVL.

V usage is TRBV3-1 (or the pseudogene TRBV3-2) and J usage is TRBJ1-2, with 8 nucleotides matching TRBD1. With V trimmed by 4 bases and J by 8 bases, 9 bases remained unmatched. Germline V lookup: CDR1 LGHDT, CDR2 YNNKEL (reference sequence). There are 14 residues in the CDR3. The CDR3 DNA sequence: TGTGCCAGCAGCCCGCAAACAGGGGGTAACGGCTACACCTTC. Encoded protein: CASSPQTGGNGYTF.

This chain joins TRBV30 and TRBJ1-6, with a tentative D call TRBD1 (6 bases). Germline-derived CDR1 and CDR2 are GTSNPN and SVGIG (reference sequence). The V end was cut by 8 bases, the J end by 7 bases, with 15 bases between. The CDR3 length is 13 residues. CDR3 sequence reads: CAGQPGTNSPLHF. The CDR3 nucleotides are TGTGCCGGCCAACCCGGGACAAATTCACCCCTCCACTTT.